Below, 32 T cell receptor beta chains from the same sample are listed, as sequenced in a study of cytomegalovirus exposure and HLA in healthy donors. Repertoires were generated with immunoSEQ multiplex PCR, while TCRdb's copy carries only in-frame clones and drops some. The sample has around 200,000 clones; about 81% are singletons. The specimen sequenced was PBMCs. These receptors all stem from a woman younger than 45 in good health and CMV-seronegative.

The V gene is TRBV4-2, the J gene TRBJ1-1; 12 bases map to TRBD1. Germline CDR1 and CDR2: LGHNA and YNFKEQ. Trimming at V came to 2 bases and at J to 5 bases, leaving 6 bases not matched to a gene. CDR3 size: 16 residues. The CDR3 DNA is TGTGCCAGCAGCCAACCGGGACAGGGGGCGAGAACTGAAGCTTTCTTT. It encodes CASSQPGQGARTEAFF.

The V gene is TRBV6-1, the J gene TRBJ2-1; TRBD2 matches at 9 bases. The CDR3 consists of 15 residues. Trimming cost V 6 bases and J 9 bases; bases outside gene matches: 12. CDR1 is MNHNS and CDR2 is SASEGT in the germline V gene. The CDR3 DNA reads as TGTGCCAGCAGACCGGGACTAGCAGAAGGGAGTGAGCAGTTCTTC. Translated: CASRPGLAEGSEQFF.

This clone was counted between two and nine times. This chain connects TRBV6-6 to TRBJ1-5; 9 nucleotides line up with TRBD1. Losses at the gene ends were 6 bases for V and 4 bases for J; bases not matched to a gene: 7. Germline V gene data show CDR1 as MNHNY and CDR2 as SVGAGI (reference sequence). The CDR3 extends over 15 amino acids. The CDR3 spells CASRLPGQGNQPQHF. The CDR3, as DNA: TGTGCCAGCAGACTCCCGGGACAGGGTAATCAGCCCCAGCATTTT.

This chain links TRBV9 with TRBJ2-7; 10 nucleotides agree with TRBD2. The V gene's germline CDR1 is SGDLS and CDR2 YYNGEE. The V and J ends lost 0 bases and 3 bases, in that order; junction bases with no gene match: 12. CDR3 size: 18 residues. The CDR3 sequence: CASSVEASGGPLVYEQYF. The CDR3 nucleotides are TGTGCCAGCAGCGTAGAGGCTAGCGGGGGCCCCTTGGTCTACGAGCAGTACTTC.

J is TRBJ2-1 and V is TRBV5-1; no clear D gene. Trimming stripped 1 base from V and 4 bases from J, with 9 bases between. CDR1 is SGHRS and CDR2 is YFSETQ in the germline V gene. The CDR3 extends over 14 amino acids. The DNA of the CDR3 is TGCGCCAGCAGCTTGAGTCAGATGTACAATGAGCAGTTCTTC. Its protein product is CASSLSQMYNEQFF.

The genes are TRBV9 and TRBJ2-2, with 7 bases lining up with TRBD1. Germline V gives CDR1 SGDLS, CDR2 YYNGEE. This CDR3 has 15 amino acids. V lost 4 bases and J lost 5; bases outside the gene matches: 8. CDR3: CASSLRQGVTGELFF. Written as DNA, the CDR3 is TGTGCCAGCAGCCTAAGACAGGGTGTTACCGGGGAGCTGTTTTTT.

The J gene is TRBJ1-3, the V gene TRBV6-1; no reliable D call. The CDR3 totals 14 residues. Germline V gene lookup returns CDR1 MNHNS and CDR2 SASEGT. Between the trimmed V and J ends, which lost 9 bases and 5 bases, there was a span of 17 bases. CDR3 DNA: TGTGCCAGTAACGGAAGGAGGGCCCGAAACACCATATATTTT. This sequence encodes CASNGRRARNTIYF.

The chain is built from TRBV6-5 and TRBJ2-6; D is possibly TRBD1 (5 bases). The CDR3 covers 15 residues. In germline, CDR1 is MNHEY, CDR2 SVGAGI. V gave up 7 bases and J gave up 4 bases, with 14 bases separating them. The CDR3 here is CASNARVNGANVLTF. The CDR3 nucleotides are TGTGCCAGCAATGCCAGGGTGAACGGGGCCAACGTCCTGACTTTC.

The chain links TRBV27 to TRBJ2-2; 13 nucleotides agree with TRBD2. CDR1 MNHEY and CDR2 SMNVEV come from the germline V gene (reference sequence). V gave up 1 base and J gave up 6 bases; unmatched junction bases: 2. The CDR3 has 16 residues. The CDR3 region is CASSLYTSGGAGELFF. DNA for the CDR3: TGTGCCAGCAGTTTATATACTAGCGGGGGGGCCGGGGAGCTGTTTTTT.

The genes are TRBV4-1 and TRBJ2-5, with D possibly TRBD1 on 5 matching bases. CDR3 length equals 14 residues. Germline V gene lookup returns CDR1 MGHRA and CDR2 YSYEKL. The V end was cut by 4 bases, the J end by 2 bases, with 11 bases between. CDR3 residues: CASSPQAGQETQYF. The DNA for the CDR3 is TGCGCCAGCAGCCCACAGGCCGGGCAAGAGACCCAGTACTTC.

The chain recombines TRBV15 with TRBJ2-7; D is unresolved. The CDR3 spans 14 residues. CDR1 is LNHNV, CDR2 YYDKDF, per germline (reference sequence). V lost 2 bases and J 3 bases, leaving 11 bases between the germline ends. In DNA, the CDR3 is TGTGCCACCAGCAGACTAACTATAGGCTACGAGCAGTACTTC. It encodes CATSRLTIGYEQYF.

The chain has TRBV7-2 and TRBJ1-5, with D possibly being TRBD1 (6 bases). The CDR3 contains 16 residues. CDR1 is SGHTA, CDR2 FQGNSA, per germline. Deletions cut 2 bases from V and 1 base from J, with 12 bases between. The CDR3 here is CASSLQGPISNQPQHF. The CDR3 DNA sequence: TGTGCCAGCAGCTTACAGGGGCCCATCAGCAATCAGCCCCAGCATTTT.

The genes are TRBV28 and TRBJ1-5, with 7 bases aligning to TRBD1. Looked up from germline, CDR1 is MDHEN and CDR2 is SYDVKM. The V and J ends lost 7 bases and 3 bases, in that order; junction bases with no gene match: 6. This CDR3 comprises 14 residues. This chain's CDR3 is CASKGASINQPQHF. CDR3 nucleotide sequence: TGTGCCAGCAAGGGGGCGTCGATCAATCAGCCCCAGCATTTT.

V is TRBV9 and J is TRBJ2-1; TRBD2 aligns across 7 bases. Trimming at V came to 3 bases and at J to 10 bases, leaving 16 bases not matched to a gene. Germline V CDR1 and CDR2: SGDLS, YYNGEE. This CDR3 contains 16 residues. The CDR3 region has the DNA TGTGCCAGCAGCGCTCTTGGCGGGAGCTCAATCCAGGAGCAGTTCTTC. It yields the protein CASSALGGSSIQEQFF. The full variable domain, rest sourced from reference TRBV9 and TRBJ2-1, is DSGVTQTPKHLITATGQRVTLRCSPRSGDLSVYWYQQSLDQGLQFLIQYYNGEERAKGNILERFSAQQFPDLHSELNLSSLELGDSALYFCASSALGGSSIQEQFFGPGTRLTVL.

V and J are TRBV2 and TRBJ2-1; maybe TRBD1 (6 bases). Per germline, CDR1 SNHLY and CDR2 FYNNEI. V was shortened by 7 bases and J by 1 base, with 14 bases between the two germline ends. The CDR3 spans 15 residues. Here the CDR3 reads CASIIGQSSYNEQFF. CDR3 sequence (DNA): TGTGCCAGCATAATAGGACAGTCATCCTACAATGAGCAGTTCTTC.

This clone has just one count. The rearrangement joins TRBV4-1 to TRBJ2-1, with 10 bases aligning to TRBD2. CDR3 length: 15 residues. CDR1 and CDR2 from the germline V gene are MGHRA and YSYEKL. With 8 bases clipped from V and 0 bases from J, the junction kept 4 bases outside the gene matches. CDR3 region: CASGASGSSYNEQFF. The CDR3, as DNA: TGCGCCAGCGGTGCTAGCGGGAGCTCCTACAATGAGCAGTTCTTC.

This sequence joins TRBV5-4 and TRBJ1-5, with a possible D match to TRBD1 (6 bases). Trimming left V 2 bases short and J 7 bases short, with 13 bases between. There are 14 residues in the CDR3. Germline CDR1 reads SGHNT; CDR2 reads YYREEE (reference sequence). The CDR3 spells CASSLGGAGQPQHF. CDR3 DNA sequence: TGTGCCAGCAGCTTAGGGGGGGCAGGGCAGCCCCAGCATTTT.

The chain joins TRBV28 to TRBJ1-2; the D gene is possibly TRBD1 (5 bases). In germline, CDR1 is MDHEN, CDR2 SYDVKM. V was cut by 1 base and J by 7 bases, with 10 bases left in between. The CDR3 has 13 residues. The CDR3 DNA is TGTGCCAGCAGTTTATCTTGGACATCTGGCTACACCTTC. Its translation is CASSLSWTSGYTF.

This clone was seen a handful of times. The chain links TRBV13 to TRBJ2-7; 7 bases match TRBD1. V lost 3 bases and J lost 3; bases outside the gene matches: 5. Germline V gene lookup returns CDR1 PRHDT and CDR2 FYEKMQ (reference sequence). The CDR3 extends over 14 amino acids. The CDR3 region is CASSFVQGVYEQYF. In DNA, the CDR3 is TGTGCCAGCAGCTTTGTCCAGGGGGTCTACGAGCAGTACTTC.

This clone was observed once. This rearrangement joins TRBV28 to TRBJ1-1; TRBD1 aligns across 9 bases. The CDR3 contains 14 residues. Germline CDR1 reads MDHEN; CDR2 reads SYDVKM. Unmatched junction bases numbered 8, after V lost 7 bases and J lost 5 bases. The CDR3 spells CASTEGQGKTEAFF. The CDR3, as DNA: TGTGCCAGCACCGAGGGACAGGGCAAGACTGAAGCTTTCTTT.

This sequence joins TRBV6-5 and TRBJ2-7, with unresolved D. V was pared by 2 bases and J by 0 bases, with 8 bases between. Germline CDR1 MNHEY, CDR2 SVGAGI. The CDR3 is 14 amino acids. The CDR3, as DNA: TGTGCCAGCAGTTACGTACAGAGCTCCTACGAGCAGTACTTC. It is translated as CASSYVQSSYEQYF.

V is TRBV4-1 and J is TRBJ2-5; 8 positions match TRBD1. CDR3 length equals 17 residues. V lost 0 bases, J lost 2 bases, and 8 bases stayed unmatched. Germline V CDR1 and CDR2: MGHRA, YSYEKL. As DNA, the CDR3 is TGCGCCAGCAGCCAAGATCCCCCAGGGGGCCTTCAAGAGACCCAGTACTTC. This translates into CASSQDPPGGLQETQYF.

The J gene is TRBJ1-3, the V gene TRBV9; TRBD1 agrees at 9 bases. CDR1 is SGDLS and CDR2 is YYNGEE in the germline V gene. The CDR3 loop spans 17 amino acids. V trimming: 0 bases; J trimming: 4 bases; junction bases outside the gene matches: 8. CDR3 nucleotides: TGTGCCAGCAGCGTAGCGGGGACAGGGACTTACGGAAACACCATATATTTT. Amino acid sequence: CASSVAGTGTYGNTIYF.

The chain employs TRBV7-9 and TRBJ1-1; a weak D match, TRBD1 (5 bases). V shed 4 bases and J shed 3 bases, with 9 bases lying between them. The CDR3 contains 13 residues. The germline V gene encodes CDR1 SEHNR and CDR2 FQNEAQ (reference sequence). The CDR3 loop is CASSSWGDTEAFF. In nucleotides, the CDR3 is TGTGCCAGCAGCTCCTGGGGGGACACTGAAGCTTTCTTT.

J is TRBJ1-2 and V is TRBV25-1, with TRBD1 matching over 7 bases. The V gene end was trimmed by 3 bases and the J gene end by 5 bases; junction bases not matched to a gene: 9. This CDR3 is 15 amino acids long. Germline CDR1 MGHDK, CDR2 SYGVNS. CDR3 in amino acids: CASSDPGQAEYGYTF. CDR3 nucleotide sequence: TGTGCCAGCAGTGATCCCGGACAGGCGGAATATGGCTACACCTTC.

V gene TRBV27 combines with J gene TRBJ1-4, with no clear D. V was pared by 3 bases and J by 2 bases, with 13 bases between. This CDR3 contains 16 residues. Germline CDR1 MNHEY, CDR2 SMNVEV (reference sequence). In DNA form, the CDR3 reads TGTGCCAGCAGTTTGAGGGTTTCGGGGACTAATGAAAAACTGTTTTTT. Its translation: CASSLRVSGTNEKLFF.

The V call is TRBV30, the J call TRBJ2-3, with 7 bases fitting TRBD1. J lost 4 bases, V lost 3 bases, and 7 bases had no gene match. The germline CDR1 and CDR2 sequences are GTSNPN and SVGIG (reference sequence). The CDR3 has 14 amino acids. The CDR3 region is CAWRWAGGADTQYF. Written as DNA, the CDR3 is TGTGCCTGGAGGTGGGCAGGGGGAGCAGATACGCAGTATTTT.

The genes are TRBV7-3 and TRBJ2-3; possible D gene TRBD2, 5 bases. The length of the CDR3 is 13 residues. V was cut by 4 bases and J by 4 bases, with 9 bases left in between. Germline V gives CDR1 SGHTA, CDR2 FQGTGA. CDR3 amino acids: CASSSPGADTQYF. CDR3 coding DNA: TGTGCCAGCAGCTCCCCCGGGGCAGATACGCAGTATTTT.

The chain employs TRBV5-1 and TRBJ2-5; maybe TRBD2 (6 bases). Per germline, CDR1 SGHRS and CDR2 YFSETQ. With 0 bases removed from V and 4 bases from J, the gap between germline ends came to 10 bases. This CDR3 is built from 14 residues. The CDR3 DNA is TGCGCCAGCAGCTTGGGTGGGGGACTAGAGACCCAGTACTTC. Residues: CASSLGGGLETQYF.

The CDR3, as DNA: TGTGCCAGCAGCTACACAGGGGGCGATGGCTACACCTTC. Translation: CASSYTGGDGYTF. The genes are TRBV7-6 and TRBJ1-2; 9 nucleotides match TRBD1. CDR1 and CDR2 (germline): SGHVS, FNYEAQ. The CDR3 contains 13 residues. V dropped 4 bases and J dropped 6; count of bases not matched to a gene: 3.

The CDR3 region is CASSLVDGGETEAFF. Here the CDR3 DNA reads TGTGCCAGCAGCTTAGTGGATGGGGGGGAAACTGAAGCTTTCTTT. The chain recombines TRBV7-6 with TRBJ1-1; D possibly corresponds to TRBD1 (5 bases). Germline lookup yields CDR1 SGHVS and CDR2 FNYEAQ. The CDR3 sequence is 15 residues long. V dropped 1 base and J dropped 5 bases, with 14 bases sitting between them.

The chain carries TRBV5-1 and TRBJ1-6; TRBD1 might be the D (5 bases). With 4 bases removed from V and 7 bases from J, the gap between germline ends came to 12 bases. The CDR3 is 14 residues long. Germline CDR1 SGHRS, CDR2 YFSETQ. The CDR3 protein is CASSAREGNSPLHF. CDR3 coding DNA: TGCGCCAGCAGCGCCAGGGAGGGGAATTCACCCCTCCACTTT. The full variable domain, completed using reference TRBV5-1 and TRBJ1-6, is KAGVTQTPRYLIKTRGQQVTLSCSPISGHRSVSWYQQTPGQGLQFLFEYFSETQRNKGNFPGRFSGRQFSNSRSEMNVSTLELGDSALYLCASSAREGNSPLHFGNGTRLTVT.